A selection of T cell receptor beta chains follows, all from one sample in a study of T cells in localized non-small cell lung cancer. Only in-frame clones appear in the TCRdb table, and some are missing; sequencing was by immunoSEQ multiplex PCR. The table lists some 25,000 clones, approximately 81% of them singletons, with roughly 9% in the top ten. Sequencing used peripheral blood, obtained before any cancer treatment. These receptor sequences come from a man aged 40 to 70 with stage III squamous cell lung carcinoma. Both conserved end residues are part of each CDR3. D genes are given only for firm matches.

v_call: TRBV7-3; d_call: NA; cdr3_aa: CASSSGAEDTQYF
v_call: TRBV7-6; d_call: NA; cdr3_aa: CASSAYSEDIQYF
v_call: TRBV11-2; d_call: NA; cdr3_aa: CASRPLGGRDEQFF
v_call: TRBV25-1; d_call: NA; cdr3_aa: CASSKTKLHTTYPYEQYF
v_call: TRBV30; d_call: NA; cdr3_aa: CAWSVKDRGQPQHF
v_call: TRBV30; d_call: NA; cdr3_aa: CAWSSLSNEQFF
v_call: TRBV9; d_call: NA; cdr3_aa: CASTGLNNEQFF
v_call: TRBV7-2; d_call: NA; cdr3_aa: CASSSLSTGTEAFF
v_call: TRBV7-9; d_call: NA; cdr3_aa: CASSVFGANQPQHF
v_call: TRBV25-1; d_call: NA; cdr3_aa: CASVARSYNEQFF
v_call: TRBV27; d_call: NA; cdr3_aa: CASSPRSGGQGGNEQFF
v_call: TRBV7-6; d_call: TRBD2; cdr3_aa: CASSPYLASGGGSDTQYF